Detailed here is one T cell receptor beta chain. The sample originates from a study of blood T cell repertoires in COVID-19. This CDR3 spans 14 amino acids. Per the germline V gene, CDR1 is LGHNA and CDR2 is YNFKEQ. The V end was cut by 4 bases, the J end by 1 base, with 11 bases between. TCRdb's table, derived via immunoSEQ multiplex PCR, lists solely in-frame clones and lacks some. The sample lists roughly 150,000 clones; roughly 89% were seen once. The chain recombines TRBV4-2 with TRBJ2-7; possibly TRBD2 for D (5 bases). This clonotype originated in a human donor in a cohort sampled during active COVID-19. Sequencing used peripheral blood. The CDR3 region has the DNA TGTGCCAGCAGCCCAGGACTCTATTCCTACGAGCAGTACTTC. Residues: CASSPGLYSYEQYF.